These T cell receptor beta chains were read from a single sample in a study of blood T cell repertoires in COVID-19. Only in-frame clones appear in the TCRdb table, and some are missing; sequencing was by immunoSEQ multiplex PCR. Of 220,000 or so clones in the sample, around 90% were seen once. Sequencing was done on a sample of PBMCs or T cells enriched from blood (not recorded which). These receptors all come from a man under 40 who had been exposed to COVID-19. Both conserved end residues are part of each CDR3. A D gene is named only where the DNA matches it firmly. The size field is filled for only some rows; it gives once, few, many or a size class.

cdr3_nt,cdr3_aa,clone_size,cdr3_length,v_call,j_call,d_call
TGTGCCAGCAGCCCCGACATTATCGGCTACACCTTC,CASSPDIIGYTF,-,12,TRBV6-5,TRBJ1-2,-
TGTGCCAGCAAACCCCGGGGGGCCACCTACAATGAGCAGTTCTTC,CASKPRGATYNEQFF,-,15,TRBV7-9,TRBJ2-1,-
TGTGCCAGCAGCCCGAGCCTACTTTACGAGCAGTACTTC,CASSPSLLYEQYF,-,13,TRBV25-1,TRBJ2-7,-
TGCAGCGGTCACAGGGGAGTCATAGACACTGAAGCTTTCTTT,CSGHRGVIDTEAFF,once,14,TRBV29-1,TRBJ1-1,TRBD1
TGTGCCACCAGCAGAGAGGTGGGGGGATACAATGAGCAGTTCTTC,CATSREVGGYNEQFF,-,15,TRBV15,TRBJ2-1,-
TGTGCCAGCAGCTTCCCAGGGCTGGGCTATGGCTACACCTTC,CASSFPGLGYGYTF,-,14,TRBV5-6,TRBJ1-2,-
TGTGCCAGCAGCGATGACAGGAAGGGGGCCGGGGAGCTGTTTTTT,CASSDDRKGAGELFF,-,15,TRBV13,TRBJ2-2,-
TGCGCCAGCAGTGATAGGGGATCAGGAAACACCATATATTTT,CASSDRGSGNTIYF,-,14,TRBV10-2,TRBJ1-3,-
TGTGCCAGCAGCGTATATCAGGAGGGGTACGAGCAGTACTTC,CASSVYQEGYEQYF,-,14,TRBV9,TRBJ2-7,-
TGTGCCAGCAGCTCACAAGTGGCTCAGTACTTC,CASSSQVAQYF,-,11,TRBV11-2,TRBJ2-4,-
TGTCGGCCTAGCGGGGCACCAGATACGCAGTATTTT,CRPSGAPDTQYF,-,12,TRBV12-3/TRBV12-4,TRBJ2-3,TRBD2
TGCGCCAGCAGCTCCCGGGGGGACAACACAGATACGCAGTATTTT,CASSSRGDNTDTQYF,-,15,TRBV5-1,TRBJ2-3,-
TGTGCCAGCACATCACTGGACAGACCCTACGAGCAGTACTTC,CASTSLDRPYEQYF,once,14,TRBV27,TRBJ2-7,-
TGTGCCAGCAGCTTAACAATCGGGACACACGACAATAGCAATCAGCCCCAGCATTTT,CASSLTIGTHDNSNQPQHF,-,19,TRBV7-6,TRBJ1-5,-
TGTGCCAGTACCAAAGACAGGCCAAATGAAAAACTGTTTTTT,CASTKDRPNEKLFF,-,14,TRBV19,TRBJ1-4,-
TGTGCCAGCAGTTACTCTAGCGGGGGGGCTGATGAGCAGTTCTTC,CASSYSSGGADEQFF,few,15,TRBV6-5,TRBJ2-1,TRBD2
TGTGCCAGCTCACCACCAGGGATGGGGCACACAGATACGCAGTATTTT,CASSPPGMGHTDTQYF,-,16,TRBV18,TRBJ2-3,-
TGTGCCAGCGGAGCCGGTGGAGCGGGTGAAAAACTGTTTTTT,CASGAGGAGEKLFF,-,14,TRBV2,TRBJ1-4,-
TGCGCCAGCAGCCAAGAAGGGAGTAGCACAGATACGCAGTATTTT,CASSQEGSSTDTQYF,once,15,TRBV4-3,TRBJ2-3,-
TGTGCCAGCAGCCAGGGGAGGGGCGAAAAACTGTTTTTT,CASSQGRGEKLFF,-,13,TRBV7-8,TRBJ1-4,-
TGTGCCAGCGTTCCAGTGGTGATCGAGCAGTTCTTC,CASVPVVIEQFF,-,12,TRBV2,TRBJ2-1,-
TGTGCCAGCAGTATCCGGGACACCTACAATGAGCAGTTCTTC,CASSIRDTYNEQFF,-,14,TRBV6-5,TRBJ2-1,-
TGTGCCAGCAGCCAAGATCGGGCGGGGAGCACAGATACGCAGTATTTT,CASSQDRAGSTDTQYF,once,16,TRBV3-1/TRBV3-2,TRBJ2-3,-
TGTGCCACTTACGGTCCGGAGAACTATGGCTACACCTTC,CATYGPENYGYTF,-,13,TRBV19,TRBJ1-2,-
TGTGCCAGCAGCTTTAAGGTAGCGGGGGGTACCTCCAGCACAGATACGCAGTATTTT,CASSFKVAGGTSSTDTQYF,-,19,TRBV7-9,TRBJ2-3,TRBD2
TGCGCCAGCAGCCAAGGGGGGACTCCGGGGCTGTTTTTT,CASSQGGTPGLFF,-,13,TRBV4-1,TRBJ1-4,-
TGCGCCAGCAGCCTACCCACTCGGGGGGGTGGGTCAGATACGCAGTATTTT,CASSLPTRGGGSDTQYF,-,17,TRBV4-1,TRBJ2-3,TRBD2
TGTGCCAGCAGCCAAACAAATTTACTAGCGGAAGAGACCCAGTACTTC,CASSQTNLLAEETQYF,-,16,TRBV7-6,TRBJ2-5,TRBD2
TGTGCCAGCAGCTTCCGGGAAAACACTGAAGCTTTCTTT,CASSFRENTEAFF,-,13,TRBV7-2,TRBJ1-1,-
TGTGCCAGCAGCTTATGGACAGGGGGAGATACGCAGTATTTT,CASSLWTGGDTQYF,-,14,TRBV7-8,TRBJ2-3,TRBD1
TGTGCCAGCAGCTTAGTCTCAGGGTCGGGTGAAAAACTGTTTTTT,CASSLVSGSGEKLFF,-,15,TRBV7-2,TRBJ1-4,-
TGTGCCAGCAGCTTGACTAGCGGGGTTAAGACCCAGTACTTC,CASSLTSGVKTQYF,-,14,TRBV14,TRBJ2-5,TRBD2
TGTGCCTGGGCTCCGGGAGGCACAGATACGCAGTATTTT,CAWAPGGTDTQYF,-,13,TRBV30,TRBJ2-3,-
TGTGCCAGCAGCTTAGATTCCCCAGCGGCCCCCCGAGATACGCAGTATTTT,CASSLDSPAAPRDTQYF,-,17,TRBV7-6,TRBJ2-3,-
TGTGCCAGCAGCCAAGATGCGGCAGAAAATTCACCCCTCCACTTT,CASSQDAAENSPLHF,-,15,TRBV3-1/TRBV3-2,TRBJ1-6,-
TGCGCCAGCAGGTGGATGGGGCAGGGGGCGCCGGGAAACACCATATATTTT,CASRWMGQGAPGNTIYF,-,17,TRBV10-1,TRBJ1-3,TRBD1
TGTGCCAGCAGCCCCGCCGAACTAGCCAAAAACATTCAGTACTTC,CASSPAELAKNIQYF,-,15,TRBV3-1/TRBV3-2,TRBJ2-4,-
TGTGCCAGCAGTTATTCCGGACAGGGAGTGTCCGGGGAGCTGTTTTTT,CASSYSGQGVSGELFF,-,16,TRBV6-5,TRBJ2-2,TRBD1
TGTGCCAGCAGCGTAGATGGGCGGGGGGGATCTGGAGAGACCCAGTACTTC,CASSVDGRGGSGETQYF,-,17,TRBV9,TRBJ2-5,TRBD2
TGTGCCAGCAGTTTTAATTTGCCCCGGGGGGCAGGACCCCCAATCTCAGATACGCAGTATTTT,CASSFNLPRGAGPPISDTQYF,-,21,TRBV27,TRBJ2-3,-
TGTGCCAGCAGCGGGGGACTTTCCTACGAGCAGTACTTC,CASSGGLSYEQYF,-,13,TRBV9,TRBJ2-7,-
TGCGCCAGCAGCCAAGGCGCGGGTGGTGGAAACACCATATATTTT,CASSQGAGGGNTIYF,-,15,TRBV4-1,TRBJ1-3,-
TGTGCCAGCTCACCAATTGAAAGCGGGGGAGACACCGGGGAGCTGTTTTTT,CASSPIESGGDTGELFF,-,17,TRBV18,TRBJ2-2,TRBD2
TGCGCCAGCAGCCAAGAGGTGACGGGTTACGAGCAGTACTTC,CASSQEVTGYEQYF,-,14,TRBV4-3,TRBJ2-7,-
TGTGCCAGCAGCCCCCGGACAGACTCCTACGAGCAGTACTTC,CASSPRTDSYEQYF,-,14,TRBV5-4,TRBJ2-7,-
TGCAGTGCTAGTCCCTCAACATATCAGAACACTGAAGCTTTCTTT,CSASPSTYQNTEAFF,-,15,TRBV20-1,TRBJ1-1,-
TGTGCAAGTCGCTTAGTTGCGGGGCGGGGGGCAAATCAGCCCCAGCATTTT,CASRLVAGRGANQPQHF,-,17,TRBV12-2,TRBJ1-5,-
TGTGCCAGCAGCTTAGAGGCTCGCGGGGGGGTCCTCACAGATACGCAGTATTTT,CASSLEARGGVLTDTQYF,-,18,TRBV7-2,TRBJ2-3,TRBD2
TGTGCTAGTGGTTTGGTGGACAGGGGGGAAAAACTGTTTTTT,CASGLVDRGEKLFF,-,14,TRBV12-5,TRBJ1-4,TRBD1
TGCGCCAGCAGTCGACAACTAGGCTTCCAAGAGACCCAGTACTTC,CASSRQLGFQETQYF,few,15,TRBV4-1,TRBJ2-5,-
TGCGCCAGCAGCTTGGCCGGAGGACCCACCTACGAGCAGTACTTC,CASSLAGGPTYEQYF,-,15,TRBV5-1,TRBJ2-7,-
TGTGCCAGCAGGGAGACAGTTCTTACAGATACGCAGTATTTT,CASRETVLTDTQYF,-,14,TRBV2,TRBJ2-3,-
TGTGCCAGCAGCCCCCACCGAGGGATTCAGCCCCAGCATTTT,CASSPHRGIQPQHF,-,14,TRBV7-2,TRBJ1-5,-
TGTGCCAGCAGCTTAGATCCCCTAGCGGGCTTCTACGAGCAGTACTTC,CASSLDPLAGFYEQYF,-,16,TRBV11-2,TRBJ2-7,TRBD2
TGTGCCAGCAGCGTAGGGTTTCGGACTAGCGGGGGGGAAGAGACCCAGTACTTC,CASSVGFRTSGGEETQYF,-,18,TRBV9,TRBJ2-5,TRBD2
TGTGCCAGCAGCGTAGATAACAGGGATAAGTATTTT,CASSVDNRDKYF,-,12,TRBV9,TRBJ2-3,-
TGTGCCAGCAGCTTAGATTCAGTCGGCTACACCTTC,CASSLDSVGYTF,-,12,TRBV11-2,TRBJ1-2,-
TGTGCCAGCACAGAGACAGGGAGGGAAAAACTGTTTTTT,CASTETGREKLFF,-,13,TRBV25-1,TRBJ1-4,TRBD1
TGTGCCAGCATCAGGGCAGATACGCAGTATTTT,CASIRADTQYF,-,11,TRBV2,TRBJ2-3,-